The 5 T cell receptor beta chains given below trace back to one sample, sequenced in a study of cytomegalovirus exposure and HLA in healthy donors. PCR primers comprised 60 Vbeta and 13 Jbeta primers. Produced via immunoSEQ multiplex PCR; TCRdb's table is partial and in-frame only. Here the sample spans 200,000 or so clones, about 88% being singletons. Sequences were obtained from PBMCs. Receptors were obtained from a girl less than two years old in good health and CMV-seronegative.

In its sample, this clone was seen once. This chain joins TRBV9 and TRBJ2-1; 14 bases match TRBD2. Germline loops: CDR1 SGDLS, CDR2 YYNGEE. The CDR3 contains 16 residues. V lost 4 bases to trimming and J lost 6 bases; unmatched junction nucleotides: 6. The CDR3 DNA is TGTGCCAGCAGCAGGGCGGGGACTAGCGGGAGCAATGAGCAGTTCTTC. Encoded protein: CASSRAGTSGSNEQFF.

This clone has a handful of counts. The CDR3 DNA is TGTGCCAGCAGTGCTGGGAGTGGTGGGGCCAACGTCCTGACTTTC. Protein: CASSAGSGGANVLTF. This chain uses TRBV6-1 with TRBJ2-6, with D possibly being TRBD2 (5 bases). CDR1 is MNHNS and CDR2 is SASEGT in the germline V gene. This CDR3 is 15 amino acids long. The ends were cut back, 4 bases at V and 3 bases at J, with 10 bases in the middle.

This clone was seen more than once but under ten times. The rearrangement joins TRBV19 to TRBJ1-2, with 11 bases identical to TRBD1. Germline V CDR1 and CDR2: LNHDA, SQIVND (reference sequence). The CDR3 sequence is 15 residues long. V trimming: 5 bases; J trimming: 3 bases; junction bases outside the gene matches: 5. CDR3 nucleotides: TGTGCCAGTAGTCCCGGGACAGGGGGTGACTATGGCTACACCTTC. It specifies CASSPGTGGDYGYTF.

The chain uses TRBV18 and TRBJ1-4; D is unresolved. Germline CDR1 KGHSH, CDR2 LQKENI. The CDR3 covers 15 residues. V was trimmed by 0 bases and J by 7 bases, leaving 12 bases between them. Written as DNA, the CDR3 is TGTGCCAGCTCACCACCATCCGGGCGGGGTGAAAAACTGTTTTTT. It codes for CASSPPSGRGEKLFF.

Here the CDR3 reads CAWRQGADTQYF. In DNA, the CDR3 is TGTGCCTGGCGGCAGGGGGCAGATACGCAGTATTTT. The chain links TRBV30 to TRBJ2-3; 7 bases agree with TRBD1. Germline V CDR1 and CDR2: GTSNPN, SVGIG (reference sequence). This CDR3 comprises 12 residues. The V segment lost 5 bases and the J segment 4 bases; nucleotides outside the gene matches: 3.